These 17 T cell receptor beta chains came from one sample sequenced in a study of blood T cell repertoires in COVID-19. Here immunoSEQ multiplex PCR was the method, and the copy in TCRdb shows in-frame clones only, minus some. The table lists some 99,000 clones, about 80% of them singletons, with approximately 24% in the top ten. The sample consisted of peripheral blood. The receptor set was obtained from a man in his 70s with acute or convalescent COVID-19.

This clone was seen only a few times. The chain has TRBV5-1 and TRBJ2-2; the D gene is possibly TRBD2 (6 bases). Germline V gene lookup returns CDR1 SGHRS and CDR2 YFSETQ. This CDR3 comprises 15 residues. V was clipped by 0 bases and J by 4 bases, with 10 bases between them. CDR3 region: CASSLGREITGELFF. The CDR3 nucleotides are TGCGCCAGCAGCTTGGGACGGGAGATCACCGGGGAGCTGTTTTTT.

The V gene is TRBV9, the J gene TRBJ2-7; 7 bases agree with TRBD2. Looked up from germline, CDR1 is SGDLS and CDR2 is YYNGEE. The V segment lost 3 bases and the J segment 3 bases; nucleotides outside the gene matches: 18. The length of the CDR3 is 18 residues. The CDR3: CASSGSPGGAGMSYEQYF. The CDR3 DNA reads as TGTGCCAGCAGCGGCTCCCCTGGAGGAGCGGGGATGAGCTACGAGCAGTACTTC.

This clone appeared many times. V gene TRBV29-1 combines with J gene TRBJ1-2, with TRBD1 matching 7 bases. With V trimmed by 5 bases and J by 4 bases, 16 bases remained unmatched. Per the germline V gene, CDR1 is SQVTM and CDR2 is ANQGSEA. This CDR3 is 16 amino acids long. CDR3 region: CSVQPTGQDIGYGYTF. The DNA for the CDR3 is TGCAGCGTTCAACCGACAGGACAGGATATTGGCTATGGCTACACCTTC.

This chain joins TRBV28 and TRBJ1-2; 7 bases match TRBD1. The CDR3 has 14 residues. Germline loops: CDR1 MDHEN, CDR2 SYDVKM. Trimming removed 5 bases from V and 4 bases from J; junction bases left unmatched: 7. The CDR3: CASSTTGRSYGYTF. CDR3 DNA sequence: TGTGCCAGCAGTACGACAGGGAGGAGCTATGGCTACACCTTC.

The chain uses TRBV29-1 and TRBJ2-2; possible D gene TRBD2, 5 bases. This CDR3 comprises 12 residues. Germline V gene data show CDR1 as SQVTM and CDR2 as ANQGSEA. The V end was cut by 4 bases, the J end by 5 bases, with 8 bases between. DNA for the CDR3: TGCAGCGTTGTGAGGGAAACCGGGGAGCTGTTTTTT. Amino acid sequence: CSVVRETGELFF.

The chain uses TRBV14 and TRBJ2-7; no reliable D call. Deletions cut 0 bases from V and 2 bases from J, with 11 bases between. CDR1 SGHDN and CDR2 FVKESK come from the germline V gene. The CDR3 sequence is 15 residues long. The CDR3 DNA is TGTGCCAGCAGCCAAGATGGCCCAGTGACCTACGAGCAGTACTTC. It is translated as CASSQDGPVTYEQYF.

The chain links TRBV4-3 to TRBJ2-7; D is possibly TRBD1 (5 bases). V lost 4 bases, J lost 4 bases, and 14 bases lay in between. The CDR3 consists of 14 residues. Germline assignment: CDR1 LGHNA and CDR2 YSLEER. This chain's CDR3 is CASSLQGFGYEQYF. DNA of the CDR3: TGCGCCAGCAGCCTTCAGGGTTTCGGGTACGAGCAGTACTTC.

This clone turned up a few times. This chain uses TRBV5-4 with TRBJ2-2, with 8 bases fitting TRBD2. The CDR3 loop spans 16 amino acids. Losses at the gene ends were 4 bases for V and 4 bases for J; bases not matched to a gene: 9. Germline V CDR1 and CDR2: SGHNT, YYREEE (reference sequence). CDR3: CASSQGLGPPTGELFF. DNA of the CDR3: TGTGCCAGCAGCCAGGGACTAGGACCCCCCACCGGGGAGCTGTTTTTT. Full variable domain (missing parts from reference TRBV5-4 and TRBJ2-2): ETGVTQSPTHLIKTRGQQVTLRCSSQSGHNTVSWYQQALGQGPQFIFQYYREEENGRGNFPPRFSGLQFPNYSSELNVNALELDDSALYLCASSQGLGPPTGELFFGEGSRLTVL.

This clone was counted a few times. The V gene is TRBV6-1, the J gene TRBJ1-5; D might be TRBD1 (5 bases). The CDR3 runs to 15 residues. V lost 2 bases to trimming and J lost 6 bases, with 14 bases between them. Germline V lookup: CDR1 MNHNS, CDR2 SASEGT. In DNA form, the CDR3 reads TGTGCCAGCAGTGAACAAACGGGGGTATCTCAGCCCCAGCATTTT. Its protein is CASSEQTGVSQPQHF.

CDR3 nucleotides: TGTGCCAGCAGTTACGGCACAGGGGGCTACCCAGATACGCAGTATTTT. Translated, it gives CASSYGTGGYPDTQYF. The chain employs TRBV6-5 and TRBJ2-3; 9 bases match TRBD1. From germline, CDR1 is MNHEY and CDR2 SVGAGI. This CDR3 spans 16 amino acids. V lost 2 bases, J lost 4 bases, and 7 bases stayed unmatched.

This chain joins TRBV6-4 and TRBJ1-2, with TRBD1 matching 9 bases. Germline values: CDR1 MRHNA, CDR2 SNTAGT. The CDR3 consists of 15 residues. The V gene end was trimmed by 2 bases and the J gene end by 4 bases; junction bases not matched to a gene: 5. For the CDR3, the DNA is TGTGCCAGCAGTGACCCCGACAGGGGGACCTATGGCTACACCTTC. This translates into CASSDPDRGTYGYTF.

The V call is TRBV18, the J call TRBJ1-5; no clear D. V was trimmed by 2 bases and J by 6 bases, leaving 8 bases between them. In germline, CDR1 is KGHSH, CDR2 LQKENI. The CDR3 totals 13 residues. CDR3 bases: TGTGCCAGCTCACCAGAGCCGCCTCAGCCCCAGCATTTT. Amino acid sequence: CASSPEPPQPQHF. The whole variable domain, remainder taken from reference TRBV18 and TRBJ1-5, is NAGVMQNPRHLVRRRGQEARLRCSPMKGHSHVYWYRQLPEEGLKFMVYLQKENIIDESGMPKERFSAEFPKEGPSILRIQQVVRGDSAAYFCASSPEPPQPQHFGDGTRLSIL.

This clone turned up a few times. The genes are TRBV6-1 and TRBJ1-1; 7 bases line up with TRBD1. This CDR3 has 15 amino acids. CDR1 and CDR2 (germline): MNHNS, SASEGT. The J segment lost 5 bases and the V segment lost 3 bases, leaving 9 bases of the junction unmatched. Here the CDR3 reads CASSETQGGGTEAFF. The DNA for the CDR3 is TGTGCCAGCAGTGAGACCCAGGGGGGAGGAACTGAAGCTTTCTTT.

This clone occurred a few times. V and J are TRBV9 and TRBJ2-1, with a weak D call TRBD1 (6 bases). The CDR3 length is 15 residues. The V end lost 2 bases, the J end lost 3 bases, and 12 bases lay between the germline ends. Per the germline V gene, CDR1 is SGDLS and CDR2 is YYNGEE. The CDR3 coding sequence is TGTGCCAGCAGCGTGGCAGGGGCGCGCTACAATGAGCAGTTCTTC. Its translation is CASSVAGARYNEQFF.

This chain links TRBV10-3 with TRBJ2-7; 7 bases align to TRBD2. The germline gives CDR1 ENHRY, CDR2 SYGVKD. The CDR3 consists of 16 residues. Trimming took 3 bases from V and 1 from J; bases not matched to a gene: 9. CDR3 sequence: CAISDLLAASSYEQYF. The CDR3 DNA reads TGTGCCATCAGTGATCTTCTAGCGGCGTCGTCCTACGAGCAGTACTTC.

The sample holds a few counts of this clone. The rearrangement joins TRBV28 to TRBJ2-7; D may be TRBD2 (5 bases). With 6 bases removed from V and 2 bases from J, the gap between germline ends came to 17 bases. CDR1 MDHEN and CDR2 SYDVKM come from the germline V gene. The CDR3 spans 15 residues. CDR3 sequence: CASRLHPGSAYEQYF. The CDR3 region has the DNA TGTGCCAGCAGGCTTCATCCGGGGAGCGCCTACGAGCAGTACTTC.

This chain joins TRBV2 and TRBJ1-1; a weak D match, TRBD1 (5 bases). Germline loops: CDR1 SNHLY, CDR2 FYNNEI. Trimming pared 4 bases from V and 4 bases from J, leaving 10 bases between. The length of the CDR3 is 13 residues. The CDR3 loop reads CASSAGGSTEAFF. DNA for the CDR3: TGTGCCAGCAGTGCTGGGGGGAGCACTGAAGCTTTCTTT.